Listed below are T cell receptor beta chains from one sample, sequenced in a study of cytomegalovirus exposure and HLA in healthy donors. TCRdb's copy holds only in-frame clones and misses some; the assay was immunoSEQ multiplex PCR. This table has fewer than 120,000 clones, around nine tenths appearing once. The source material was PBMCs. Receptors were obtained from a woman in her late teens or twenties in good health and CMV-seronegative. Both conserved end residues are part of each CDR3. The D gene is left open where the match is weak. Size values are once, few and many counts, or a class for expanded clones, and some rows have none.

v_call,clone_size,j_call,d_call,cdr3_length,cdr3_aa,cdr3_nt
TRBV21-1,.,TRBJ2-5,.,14,CASITQVLQETQYF,TGTGCCAGCATAACCCAGGTTCTCCAAGAGACCCAGTACTTC
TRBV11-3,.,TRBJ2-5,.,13,CASKGGAEETQYF,TGTGCCAGCAAGGGTGGGGCGGAAGAGACCCAGTACTTC
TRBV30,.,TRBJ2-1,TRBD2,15,CAWSEGTSGTDEQFF,TGTGCCTGGAGTGAGGGGACTAGCGGGACCGATGAGCAGTTCTTC
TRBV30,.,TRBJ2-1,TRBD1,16,CAWSVLDRGRYNEQFF,TGTGCCTGGAGTGTATTAGACAGGGGTCGCTACAATGAGCAGTTCTTC
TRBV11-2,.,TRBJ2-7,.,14,CASSPQLPTYEQYF,TGTGCCAGCAGCCCACAACTGCCGACATACGAGCAGTACTTC
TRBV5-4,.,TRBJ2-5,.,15,CASSWDIQAQETQYF,TGTGCCAGCAGCTGGGACATACAGGCCCAAGAGACCCAGTACTTC
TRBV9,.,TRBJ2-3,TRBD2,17,CASSVELAGDSTDTQYF,TGTGCCAGCAGCGTAGAACTAGCGGGGGATAGCACAGATACGCAGTATTTT
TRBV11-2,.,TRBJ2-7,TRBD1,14,CASSSNRGTYEQYF,TGTGCCAGCAGCTCTAACAGGGGCACCTACGAGCAGTACTTC
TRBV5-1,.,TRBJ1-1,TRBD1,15,CASSFQQGLNTEAFF,TGCGCCAGCAGCTTCCAACAGGGGTTGAACACTGAAGCTTTCTTT
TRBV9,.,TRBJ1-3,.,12,CASSSLADTIYF,TGTGCCAGCAGCTCTCTAGCGGACACCATATATTTT
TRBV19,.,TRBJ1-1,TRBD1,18,CASSFPPDRVSEDTEAFF,TGTGCCAGTAGTTTCCCCCCGGACAGGGTGTCAGAGGACACTGAAGCTTTCTTT
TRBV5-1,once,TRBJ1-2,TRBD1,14,CASGWTGTNYGYTF,TGCGCCAGCGGTTGGACAGGGACTAACTATGGCTACACCTTC
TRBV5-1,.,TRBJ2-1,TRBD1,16,CASSADRVRRTGEQFF,TGCGCCAGCAGCGCGGACAGGGTCAGACGGACAGGTGAGCAGTTCTTC
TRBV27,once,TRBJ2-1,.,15,CASSLGGASYNEQFF,TGTGCCAGCAGTTTAGGCGGGGCTTCCTACAATGAGCAGTTCTTC
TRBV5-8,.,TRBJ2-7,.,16,CASSLPQFRGPYEQYF,TGTGCCAGCAGCTTGCCCCAGTTCAGAGGTCCTTACGAGCAGTACTTC
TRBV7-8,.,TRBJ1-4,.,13,CASSLSYREKLFF,TGTGCCAGCAGCTTAAGCTACCGCGAAAAACTGTTTTTT
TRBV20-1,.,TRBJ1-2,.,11,CSAGFNYGYTF,TGCAGTGCTGGCTTTAACTATGGCTACACCTTC